The sequence of this TCR beta chain was determined in a study of blood T cell repertoires in COVID-19. Clinical histories supplied by participants themselves formed the basis of cohort assignment. Sequencing was performed with immunoSEQ multiplex PCR; in TCRdb, only in-frame clones are kept and a portion is missing. The data show approximately 130,000 clones, over 80% seen once. The germline V gene encodes CDR1 SNHLY and CDR2 FYNNEI. V lost 7 bases and J lost 4; bases outside the gene matches: 5. The CDR3 runs to 14 residues. The chain couples TRBV2 to TRBJ2-1, with 9 bases fitting TRBD1. This TCR came from a man aged 25 to 45 who had recovered from COVID-19. The sequenced material came from PBMCs or T cells enriched from blood (not recorded which). The CDR3: CASTTGGQYNEQFF. The CDR3 region has the DNA TGTGCCAGCACTACAGGGGGCCAATACAATGAGCAGTTCTTC.